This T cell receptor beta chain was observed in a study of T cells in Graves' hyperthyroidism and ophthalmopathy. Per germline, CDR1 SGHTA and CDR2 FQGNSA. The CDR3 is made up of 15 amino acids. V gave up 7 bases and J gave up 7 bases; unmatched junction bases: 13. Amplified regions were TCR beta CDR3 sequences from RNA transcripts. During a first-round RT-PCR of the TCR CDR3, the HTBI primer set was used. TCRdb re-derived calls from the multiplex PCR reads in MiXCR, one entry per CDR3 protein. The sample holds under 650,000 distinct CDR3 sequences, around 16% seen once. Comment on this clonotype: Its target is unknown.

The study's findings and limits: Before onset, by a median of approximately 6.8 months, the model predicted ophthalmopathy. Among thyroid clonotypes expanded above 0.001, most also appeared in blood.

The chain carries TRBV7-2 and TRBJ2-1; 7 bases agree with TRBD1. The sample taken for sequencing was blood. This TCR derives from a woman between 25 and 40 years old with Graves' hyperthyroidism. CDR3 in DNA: TGTGCCAGCAAACTCGGACAGACAGGGTGGAATGAGCAGTTCTTC. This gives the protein CASKLGQTGWNEQFF.